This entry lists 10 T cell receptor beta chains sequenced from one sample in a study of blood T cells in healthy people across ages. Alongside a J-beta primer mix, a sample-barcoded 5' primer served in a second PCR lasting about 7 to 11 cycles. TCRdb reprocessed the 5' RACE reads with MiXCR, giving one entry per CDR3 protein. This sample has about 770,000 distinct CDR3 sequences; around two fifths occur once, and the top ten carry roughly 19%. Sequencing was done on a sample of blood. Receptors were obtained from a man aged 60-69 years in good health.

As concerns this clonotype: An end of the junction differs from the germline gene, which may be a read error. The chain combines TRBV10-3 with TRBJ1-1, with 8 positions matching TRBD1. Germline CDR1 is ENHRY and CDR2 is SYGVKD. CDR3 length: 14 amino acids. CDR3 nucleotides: TGTGCCATCAGTAACCGGGACAGGAACACAGAAGCTTTCTTT. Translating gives CAISNRDRNTEAFF.

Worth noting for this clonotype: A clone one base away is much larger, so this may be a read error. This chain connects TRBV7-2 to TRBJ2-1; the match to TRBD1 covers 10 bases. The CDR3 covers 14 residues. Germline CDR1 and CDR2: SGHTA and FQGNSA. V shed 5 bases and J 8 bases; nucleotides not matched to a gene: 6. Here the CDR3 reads CASSVDRGVDEQFF. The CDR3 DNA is TGTGCCAGCAGCGTGGACAGGGGGGTGGATGAGCAGTTCTTC.

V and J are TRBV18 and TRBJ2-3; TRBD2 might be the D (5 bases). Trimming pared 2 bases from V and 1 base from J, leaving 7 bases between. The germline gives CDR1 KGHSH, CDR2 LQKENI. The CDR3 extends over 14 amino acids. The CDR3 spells CASSPTLGTDTQYF. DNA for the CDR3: TGTGCCAGCTCACCAACACTAGGCACAGATACGCAGTATTTT.

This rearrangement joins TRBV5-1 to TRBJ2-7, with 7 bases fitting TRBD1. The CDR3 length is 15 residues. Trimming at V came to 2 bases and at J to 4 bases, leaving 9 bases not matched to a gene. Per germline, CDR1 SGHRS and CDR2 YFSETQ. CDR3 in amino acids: CASSLQTGPRYEQYF. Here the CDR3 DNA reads TGCGCCAGCAGCTTACAGACAGGGCCAAGGTACGAGCAGTACTTC.

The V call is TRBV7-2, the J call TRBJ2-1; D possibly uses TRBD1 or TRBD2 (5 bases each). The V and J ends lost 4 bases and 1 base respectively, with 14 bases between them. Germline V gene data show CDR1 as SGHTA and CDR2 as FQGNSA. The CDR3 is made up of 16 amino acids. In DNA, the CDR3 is TGTGCCAGCAGCTCCTCGGGGCTTTCTTCCTACAATGAGCAGTTCTTC. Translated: CASSSSGLSSYNEQFF.

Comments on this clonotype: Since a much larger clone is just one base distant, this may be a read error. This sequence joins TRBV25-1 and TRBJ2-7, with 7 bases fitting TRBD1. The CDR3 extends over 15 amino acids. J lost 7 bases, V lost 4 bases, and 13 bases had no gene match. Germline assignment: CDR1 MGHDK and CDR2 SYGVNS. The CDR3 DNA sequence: TGTGCCAGCAGTGGTCAGACAGGGATCTACAATGAGCAGTACTTC. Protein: CASSGQTGIYNEQYF.

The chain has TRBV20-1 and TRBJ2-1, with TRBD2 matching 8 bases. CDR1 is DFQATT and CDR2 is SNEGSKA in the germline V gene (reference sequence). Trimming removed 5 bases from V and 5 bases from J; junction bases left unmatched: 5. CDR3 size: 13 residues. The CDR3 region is CSAPGLANNEQFF. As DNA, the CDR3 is TGCAGTGCTCCTGGACTAGCCAACAATGAGCAGTTCTTC.

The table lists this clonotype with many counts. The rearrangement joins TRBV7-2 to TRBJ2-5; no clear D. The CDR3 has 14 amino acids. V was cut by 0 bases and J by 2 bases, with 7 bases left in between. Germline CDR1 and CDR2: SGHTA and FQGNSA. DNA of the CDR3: TGTGCCAGCAGCTTAGCCGCGGTACAAGAGACCCAGTACTTC. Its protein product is CASSLAAVQETQYF.

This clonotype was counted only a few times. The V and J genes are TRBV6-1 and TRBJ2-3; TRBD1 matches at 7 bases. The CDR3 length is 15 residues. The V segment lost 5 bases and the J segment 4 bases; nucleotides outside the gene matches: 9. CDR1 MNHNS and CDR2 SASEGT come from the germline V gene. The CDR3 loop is CASSLGGLSPDTQYF. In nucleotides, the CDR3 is TGTGCCAGCAGTCTAGGGGGCTTATCCCCAGATACGCAGTATTTT.

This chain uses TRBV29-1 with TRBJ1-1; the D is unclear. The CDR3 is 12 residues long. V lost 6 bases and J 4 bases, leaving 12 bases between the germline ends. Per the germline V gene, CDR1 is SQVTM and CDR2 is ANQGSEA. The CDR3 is CSVRTPITEAFF. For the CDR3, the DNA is TGCAGCGTCCGGACCCCGATCACTGAAGCTTTCTTT.